Each of the 5 T cell receptor beta chains below was sequenced from the same sample in a study of T-cell memory formation after mild COVID-19 (dated by TCRdb to the early 2020s). The library came from 5' RACE. Instrument used: Illumina NovaSeq 6000. TCRdb reworked the public reads: Q25 trimming with fastp, MiXCR clone assembly, productive beta chains retained. Rows matching on CDR3 protein sequence are summarized as one entry with the most common DNA and genes. Here the sample has fewer than 250,000 distinct CDR3 sequences; 10% to 13% occur a single time. The top ten clones comprise approximately 2.8% of the sample. Sequenced sample: PBMCs or a T cell subset sorted from them (not recorded which). These receptors all come from a man in his late teens or twenties who had mild COVID-19 (a few samples of this study predate the infection). The sample titles of this study are shuffled in the database, so cell type and time point are left out; the donor was told from shared clones.

The chain employs TRBV5-1 and TRBJ2-3; tentatively, D is TRBD2 (7 bases). The CDR3 length is 14 residues. V was shortened by 6 bases and J by 2 bases, with 13 bases between the two germline ends. Germline assignment: CDR1 SGHRS and CDR2 YFSETQ. The CDR3 here is CASNVGGPTDTQYF. CDR3 DNA sequence: TGCGCCAGCAACGTCGGGGGGCCCACAGATACGCAGTATTTT.

CDR3 DNA sequence: TGTGCCAGCAGCACGGGGAGGGGGACAACACAAGAGACCCAGTACTTC. It codes for CASSTGRGTTQETQYF. The chain carries TRBV4-2 and TRBJ2-5; TRBD2 is a possible D gene (7 bases). The CDR3 runs 16 residues. Between the trimmed V and J ends, which lost 5 bases and 2 bases, there was a span of 18 bases. In germline, CDR1 is LGHNA, CDR2 YNFKEQ.

V is TRBV12-3 or TRBV12-4 and J is TRBJ2-2; unclear D gene. Trimming pared 7 bases from V and 2 bases from J, leaving 11 bases between. The CDR3 length is 14 residues. CDR3 region: CASNLQSNTGELFF. The CDR3 DNA reads as TGTGCCAGCAACCTCCAGAGTAACACCGGGGAGCTGTTTTTT.

This clonotype has a handful of counts. The chain recombines TRBV9 with TRBJ2-2, with D uncertain. Germline V lookup: CDR1 SGDLS, CDR2 YYNGEE. Trimming stripped 3 bases from V and 2 bases from J, with 11 bases between. This CDR3 is built from 15 residues. CDR3 in amino acids: CASSAEPFNTGELFF. CDR3 bases: TGTGCCAGCAGCGCCGAGCCGTTCAACACCGGGGAGCTGTTTTTT. The complete variable domain, with remaining parts taken from reference TRBV9 and TRBJ2-2, reads DSGVTQTPKHLITATGQRVTLRCSPRSGDLSVYWYQQSLDQGLQFLIQYYNGEERAKGNILERFSAQQFPDLHSELNLSSLELGDSALYFCASSAEPFNTGELFFGEGSRLTVL.

This clonotype has just a few counts. This sequence joins TRBV5-1 and TRBJ2-7; D may match TRBD1 or TRBD2 (6 bases each). Germline V gives CDR1 SGHRS, CDR2 YFSETQ. CDR3 length equals 15 residues. The V gene lost 7 bases and the J gene lost 0 bases, with 17 bases spanning the gap. The CDR3 loop reads CASSAGQGPSYEQYV. In DNA, the CDR3 is TGCGCCAGCTCCGCGGGGCAGGGGCCCTCCTACGAGCAGTACGTC.